This paragraph covers one T cell receptor (beta chain) sequence. Germline loops: CDR1 SEHNR, CDR2 FQNEAQ (reference sequence). The CDR3 is made up of 14 amino acids. V lost 0 bases to trimming and J lost 5 bases, with 10 bases between them. This sample was included in a study of blood T cell repertoires in COVID-19. Study-level information: Nucleic acid was either cDNA or gDNA, and it came from T cells, B-cell-depleted T cells, or PBMCs.

This table comes from immunoSEQ multiplex PCR, and its TCRdb copy is limited to in-frame clones, with some not included. The table lists under 150,000 clones, more than 70% of them singletons. This receptor was obtained from a man aged 70 or older with acute or convalescent COVID-19. Specimen: peripheral blood. The chain has TRBV7-9 and TRBJ2-5; tentatively, D is TRBD2 (5 bases). CDR3: CASSLAGGRETQYF. The DNA for the CDR3 is TGTGCCAGCAGCTTAGCCGGAGGCAGGGAGACCCAGTACTTC.